Given below is one T cell receptor (beta chain) in context. What it binds is not known. Here immunoSEQ multiplex PCR was the method, and the copy in TCRdb shows in-frame clones only, minus some. The table includes under 25,000 clones, 84% detected once. The J segment lost 5 bases and the V segment lost 0 bases, leaving 16 bases of the junction unmatched. CDR3 length equals 18 residues. Germline V gene data show CDR1 as SGHRS and CDR2 as YFSETQ. These data come from a study of OX40 agonist ivuxolimab in advanced cancers. Study-wide context: Intravenous ivuxolimab at 0.01 to 10 mg/kg was given to patients every 2 weeks. Of mixed ages from about 23 to 90 and averaging about 56 years, the group was 65% to 85% male. Study-level results: At 0.1 to 3.0 mg/kg and by week 6, CD4+ and CD8+ T cells in the blood had expanded clonally.

The origin of this receptor is an adult with an advanced solid tumor such as melanoma, head and neck, liver or kidney cancer. The input for sequencing was CD4+ or CD8+ T cells sorted from blood, taken in a trial of the OX40 agonist ivuxolimab. V gene TRBV5-1 combines with J gene TRBJ2-5, with TRBD2 matching 7 bases. DNA for the CDR3: TGCGCCAGCAGCTTGGGATCCCTGGCGGGGGAGAAATGGGAGACCCAGTACTTC. Translating gives CASSLGSLAGEKWETQYF.